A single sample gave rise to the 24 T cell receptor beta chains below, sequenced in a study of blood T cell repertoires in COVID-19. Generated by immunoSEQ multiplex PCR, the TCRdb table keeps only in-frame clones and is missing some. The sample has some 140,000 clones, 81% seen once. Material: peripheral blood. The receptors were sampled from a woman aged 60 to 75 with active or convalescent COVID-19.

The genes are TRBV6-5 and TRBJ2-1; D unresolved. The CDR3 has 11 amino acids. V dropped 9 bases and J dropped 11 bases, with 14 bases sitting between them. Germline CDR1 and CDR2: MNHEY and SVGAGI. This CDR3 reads CASKSETQQFF. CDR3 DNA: TGTGCCAGTAAATCCGAGACTCAGCAGTTCTTC.

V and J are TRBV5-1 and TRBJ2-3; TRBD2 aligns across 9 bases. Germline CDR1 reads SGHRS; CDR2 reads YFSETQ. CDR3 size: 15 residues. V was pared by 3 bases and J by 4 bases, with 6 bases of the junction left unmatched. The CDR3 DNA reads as TGCGCCAGCAGCTCGGGGACTAGCTCCGCAGATACGCAGTATTTT. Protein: CASSSGTSSADTQYF. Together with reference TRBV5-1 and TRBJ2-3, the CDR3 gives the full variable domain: KAGVTQTPRYLIKTRGQQVTLSCSPISGHRSVSWYQQTPGQGLQFLFEYFSETQRNKGNFPGRFSGRQFSNSRSEMNVSTLELGDSALYLCASSSGTSSADTQYFGPGTRLTVL.

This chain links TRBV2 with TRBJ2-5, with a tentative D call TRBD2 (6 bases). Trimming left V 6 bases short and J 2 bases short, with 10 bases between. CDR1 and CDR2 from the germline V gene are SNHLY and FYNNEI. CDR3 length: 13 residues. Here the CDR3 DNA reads TGTGCCAGCAGCACGCTAGCGCAAGAGACCCAGTACTTC. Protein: CASSTLAQETQYF.

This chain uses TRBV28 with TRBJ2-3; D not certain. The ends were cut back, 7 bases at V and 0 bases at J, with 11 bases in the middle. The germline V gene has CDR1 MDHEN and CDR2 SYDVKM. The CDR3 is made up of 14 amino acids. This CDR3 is CASKELLSTDTQYF. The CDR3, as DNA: TGTGCCAGCAAAGAGCTACTGAGCACAGATACGCAGTATTTT.

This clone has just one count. In DNA, the CDR3 is TGCGCCAGCAGCGTCACCCAGCTTAGCGGTCGAACTAGCACAGATACGCAGTATTTT. Translating it yields CASSVTQLSGRTSTDTQYF. V is TRBV4-1 and J is TRBJ2-3; TRBD2 might be the D (6 bases). The germline gives CDR1 MGHRA, CDR2 YSYEKL. V was clipped by 5 bases and J by 0 bases, with 24 bases between them. CDR3 length equals 19 residues.

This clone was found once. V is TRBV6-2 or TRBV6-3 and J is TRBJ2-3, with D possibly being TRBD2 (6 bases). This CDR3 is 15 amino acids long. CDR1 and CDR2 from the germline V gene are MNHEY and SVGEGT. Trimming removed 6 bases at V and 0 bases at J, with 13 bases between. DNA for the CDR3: TGTGCCAGCAGCCGCGGGACGACTAGCACAGATACGCAGTATTTT. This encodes CASSRGTTSTDTQYF.

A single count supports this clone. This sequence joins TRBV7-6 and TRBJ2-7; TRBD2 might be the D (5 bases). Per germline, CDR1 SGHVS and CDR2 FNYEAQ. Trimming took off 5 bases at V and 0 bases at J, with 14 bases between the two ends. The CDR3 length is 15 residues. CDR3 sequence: CASSLRDASSYEQYF. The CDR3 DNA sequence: TGTGCCAGCAGCCTACGGGATGCGAGCTCCTACGAGCAGTACTTC.

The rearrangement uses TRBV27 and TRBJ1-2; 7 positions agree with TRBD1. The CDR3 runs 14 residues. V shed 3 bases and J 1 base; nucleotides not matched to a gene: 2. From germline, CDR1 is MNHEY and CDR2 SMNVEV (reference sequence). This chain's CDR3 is CASSFRGLNYGYTF. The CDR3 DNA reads TGTGCCAGCAGTTTTAGGGGGCTTAACTATGGCTACACCTTC.

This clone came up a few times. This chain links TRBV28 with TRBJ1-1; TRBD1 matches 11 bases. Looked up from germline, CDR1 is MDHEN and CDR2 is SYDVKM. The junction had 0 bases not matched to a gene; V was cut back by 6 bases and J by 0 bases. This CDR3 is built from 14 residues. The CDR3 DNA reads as TGTGCCAGCAGGGGACAGGGGGTGAACACTGAAGCTTTCTTT. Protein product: CASRGQGVNTEAFF.

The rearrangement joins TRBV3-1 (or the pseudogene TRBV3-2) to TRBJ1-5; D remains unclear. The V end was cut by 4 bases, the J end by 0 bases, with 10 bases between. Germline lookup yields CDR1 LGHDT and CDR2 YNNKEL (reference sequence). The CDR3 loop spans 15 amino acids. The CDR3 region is CASSPTSYSNQPQHF. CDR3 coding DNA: TGTGCCAGCAGCCCGACAAGTTATAGCAATCAGCCCCAGCATTTT.

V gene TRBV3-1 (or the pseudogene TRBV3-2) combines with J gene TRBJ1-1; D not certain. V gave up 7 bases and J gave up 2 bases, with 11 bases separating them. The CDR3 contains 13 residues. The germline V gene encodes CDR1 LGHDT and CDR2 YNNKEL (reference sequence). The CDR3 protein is CASTPGENTEAFF. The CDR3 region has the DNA TGTGCCAGCACTCCGGGAGAAAACACTGAAGCTTTCTTT.

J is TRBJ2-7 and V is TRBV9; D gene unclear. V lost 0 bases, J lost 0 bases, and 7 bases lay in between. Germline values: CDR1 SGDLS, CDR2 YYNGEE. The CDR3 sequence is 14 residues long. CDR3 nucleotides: TGTGCCAGCAGCGTAGACCCGAGCTCCTACGAGCAGTACTTC. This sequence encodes CASSVDPSSYEQYF.

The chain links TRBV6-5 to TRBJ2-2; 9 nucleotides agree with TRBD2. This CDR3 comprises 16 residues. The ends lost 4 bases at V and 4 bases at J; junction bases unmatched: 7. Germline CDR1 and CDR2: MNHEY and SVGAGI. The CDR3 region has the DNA TGTGCCAGCAGTTGTCCGACTAGCGGATTCACCGGGGAGCTGTTTTTT. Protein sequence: CASSCPTSGFTGELFF.

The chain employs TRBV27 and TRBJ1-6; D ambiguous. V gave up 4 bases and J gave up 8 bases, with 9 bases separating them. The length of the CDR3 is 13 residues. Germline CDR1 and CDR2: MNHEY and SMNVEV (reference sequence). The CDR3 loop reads CASSWRGDSPLHF. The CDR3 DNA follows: TGTGCCAGCAGTTGGCGAGGAGATTCACCCCTCCACTTT.

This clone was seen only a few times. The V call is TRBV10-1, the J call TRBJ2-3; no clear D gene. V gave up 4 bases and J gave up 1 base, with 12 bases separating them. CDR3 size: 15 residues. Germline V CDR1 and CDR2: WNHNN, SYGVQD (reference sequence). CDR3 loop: CASSVTVEGTDTQYF. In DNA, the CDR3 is TGCGCCAGCAGTGTCACGGTAGAAGGCACAGATACGCAGTATTTT.

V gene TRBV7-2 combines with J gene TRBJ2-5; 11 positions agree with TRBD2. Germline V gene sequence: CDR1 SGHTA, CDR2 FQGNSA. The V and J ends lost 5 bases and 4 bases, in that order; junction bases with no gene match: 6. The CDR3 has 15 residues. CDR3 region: CASSGTSGILETQYF. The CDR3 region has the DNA TGTGCCAGCAGCGGGACTAGCGGCATTCTAGAGACCCAGTACTTC.

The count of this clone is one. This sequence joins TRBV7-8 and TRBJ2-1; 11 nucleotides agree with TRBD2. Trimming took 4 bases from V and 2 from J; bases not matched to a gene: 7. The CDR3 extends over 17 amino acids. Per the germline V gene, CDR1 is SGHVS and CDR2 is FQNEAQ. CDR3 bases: TGTGCCAGCAGCTCTAGGGGTAGCGGGAGGGCCTACAATGAGCAGTTCTTC. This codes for CASSSRGSGRAYNEQFF.

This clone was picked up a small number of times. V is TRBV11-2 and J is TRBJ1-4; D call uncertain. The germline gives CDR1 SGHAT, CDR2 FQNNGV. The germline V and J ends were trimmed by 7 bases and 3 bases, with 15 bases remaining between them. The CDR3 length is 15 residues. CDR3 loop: CASTSQGDSNEKLFF. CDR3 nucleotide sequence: TGTGCCAGCACCTCGCAAGGAGATTCTAATGAAAAACTGTTTTTT.

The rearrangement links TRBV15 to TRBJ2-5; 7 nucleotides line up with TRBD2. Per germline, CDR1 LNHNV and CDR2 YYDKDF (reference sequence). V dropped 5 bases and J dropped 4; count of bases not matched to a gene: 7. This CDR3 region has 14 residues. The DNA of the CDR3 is TGTGCCACCAGCCCCGTCGGGGGGAGAGAGACCCAGTACTTC. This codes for CATSPVGGRETQYF.

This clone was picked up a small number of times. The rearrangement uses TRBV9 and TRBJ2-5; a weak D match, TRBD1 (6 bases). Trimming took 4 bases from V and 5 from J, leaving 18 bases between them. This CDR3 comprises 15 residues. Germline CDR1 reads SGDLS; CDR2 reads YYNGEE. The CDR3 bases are TGTGCCAGCAGCACAAGAGGGGACATTGGGGAGACCCAGTACTTC. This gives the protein CASSTRGDIGETQYF.

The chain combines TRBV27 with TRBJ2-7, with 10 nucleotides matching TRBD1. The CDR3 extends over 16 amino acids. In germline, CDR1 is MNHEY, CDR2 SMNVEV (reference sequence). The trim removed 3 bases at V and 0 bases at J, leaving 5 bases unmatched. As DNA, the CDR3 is TGTGCCAGCAGTTTTTCAGGACAGGGGGGCTCCTACGAGCAGTACTTC. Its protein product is CASSFSGQGGSYEQYF.

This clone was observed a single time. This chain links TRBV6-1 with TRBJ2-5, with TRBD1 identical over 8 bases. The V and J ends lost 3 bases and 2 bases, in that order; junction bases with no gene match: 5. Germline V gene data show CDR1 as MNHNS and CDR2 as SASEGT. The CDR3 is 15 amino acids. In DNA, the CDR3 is TGTGCCAGCAGTGAGGGACAGGTCGCACAAGAGACCCAGTACTTC. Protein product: CASSEGQVAQETQYF.

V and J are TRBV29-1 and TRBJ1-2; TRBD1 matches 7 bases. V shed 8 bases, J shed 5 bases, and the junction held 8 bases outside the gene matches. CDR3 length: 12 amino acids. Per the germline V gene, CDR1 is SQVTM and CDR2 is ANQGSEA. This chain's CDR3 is CSTGQVRYGYTF. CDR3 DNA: TGCAGCACCGGACAGGTTAGATATGGCTACACCTTC.

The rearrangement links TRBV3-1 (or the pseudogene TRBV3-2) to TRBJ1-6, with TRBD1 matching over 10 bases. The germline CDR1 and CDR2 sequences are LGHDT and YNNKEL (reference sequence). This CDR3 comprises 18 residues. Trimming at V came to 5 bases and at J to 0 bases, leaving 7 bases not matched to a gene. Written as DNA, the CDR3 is TGTGCCAGCAGCTTCACTAGGACAGGGGGCTCCTATAATTCACCCCTCCACTTT. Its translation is CASSFTRTGGSYNSPLHF.